This T cell receptor (beta chain) is drawn from a study of beta chain features in type 1 diabetes. CDR3 length: 13 residues. Germline V gene sequence: CDR1 GTSNPN, CDR2 SVGIG (reference sequence). V shed 3 bases and J 4 bases; nucleotides not matched to a gene: 3. Whole-study findings and limits: Shorter TCRB CDR3s, moderately but significantly so, were found in Type 1 diabetes patients in all four CD4+ subsets. Reduced insertions and increased deletions marked VDJ junctions in type 1 diabetes patients. PCR, the amplification step, might favor shorter templates, equally in patients and controls. In comparison with healthy donors, patients had naive, central memory and Treg TCRB repertoires that appeared more similar.

The sequenced template was cDNA made from the entire isolated RNA. Clones were sequenced by immunoSEQ multiplex PCR, and TCRdb holds only the in-frame ones, with some missing. The sample has 300,000 to 350,000 clones, about 13% seen once. With regard to this clone: Its antigen is as yet unknown.

J is TRBJ1-1 and V is TRBV30; the match to TRBD1 covers 9 bases. The sample taken for sequencing was naive CD4+ T cells from blood. The source of this sequence is a woman under 30 with type 1 diabetes. The CDR3 loop is CAWSPTGGTEAFF. DNA for the CDR3: TGTGCCTGGAGCCCGACAGGGGGCACTGAAGCTTTCTTT.